This record looks at one T cell receptor (beta chain) sequence and its context. This entry belongs to a study of blood T cell repertoires in COVID-19. Whole-study context: Material from acute and convalescent COVID-19 was sourced from the United States, Italy and Spain.

Per germline, CDR1 SGDLS and CDR2 YYNGEE. This CDR3 is 15 amino acids long. The ends lost 3 bases at V and 3 bases at J; junction bases unmatched: 9. Original data processing: Quantification of nucleated cells was approximated via reference gene primer amplification. Repertoires were generated with immunoSEQ multiplex PCR, while TCRdb's copy carries only in-frame clones and drops some. V and J calls and clone size are as listed in that table; D and trimming were resolved from the DNA. The repertoire holds some 64,000 clones, around 77% seen once, with about 22% in the top ten. The gene calls are TRBV9 and TRBJ2-7; TRBD2 agrees at 7 bases. The source of this sequence is a man at least 80 years old with active or convalescent COVID-19. Specimen: peripheral blood. The CDR3 coding sequence is TGTGCCAGCAGCGACAGCGGGACCGCTAGCTACGAGCAGTACTTC. Translation gives CASSDSGTASYEQYF.